This T cell receptor beta chain was documented in a study of T cell responses to AZD1222 COVID-19 vaccine. Whole-study findings and limits: Recipients of two AZD1222 doses showed rising Spike-specific TCR breadth and depth. Variant regions that are unmutated are reportedly the target of nearly half of spike-specific TCRs.

A word on this clone: Its antigen is still unknown.

The repertoire was sequenced with immunoSEQ multiplex PCR; TCRdb's copy has only in-frame clones and lacks some. The table shows about 92,000 clones, with around 84% occurring only once. The V and J ends lost 3 bases and 2 bases respectively, with 5 bases between them. The CDR3 extends over 11 amino acids. Germline V gene sequence: CDR1 DFQATT, CDR2 SNEGSKA (reference sequence). The sequence was obtained from an adult in good health. The chain has TRBV20-1 and TRBJ2-7; D not certain. This sample comprised peripheral blood, obtained on day 0 of AZD1222 vaccination. The CDR3 DNA reads TGCAGTGCTAGGGCAACCTACGAGCAGTACTTC. Protein: CSARATYEQYF.